One and the same sample provided the 18 T cell receptor beta chains below, sequenced in a study of blood T cells in healthy people across ages. A J-beta primer mix and a sample-barcoded 5' primer were used in a second PCR of roughly 6 to 12 cycles. Each CDR3 protein is one row after TCRdb ran MiXCR on the 5' RACE reads. The table shows about 1,500,000 distinct CDR3 sequences, with around 39% occurring only once. Sequencing was carried out using blood. Receptors originate from a young woman in good health.

This clonotype was observed a handful of times. V is TRBV16 and J is TRBJ2-5; 9 bases are shared with TRBD1. The DNA matches TRBJ2-7 better at its end, which makes the J call doubtful. This CDR3 contains 15 residues. The germline CDR1 and CDR2 sequences are KGHSY and FQNENV. The chain's CDR3 is CASSLGVQGAHEQYF. CDR3 DNA: TGTGCCAGCAGCCTCGGTGTACAGGGGGCCCACGAGCAGTACTTC.

This clonotype showed up many times. The V gene is TRBV15, the J gene TRBJ2-3; D uncertain. V lost 4 bases to trimming and J lost 0 bases, with 8 bases between them. The CDR3 contains 14 residues. Germline V lookup: CDR1 LNHNV, CDR2 YYDKDF (reference sequence). The CDR3: CATSTSTSTDTQYF. DNA for the CDR3: TGTGCCACCAGCACCTCAACTAGCACAGATACGCAGTATTTT.

This clonotype has more than one count but fewer than ten. This chain connects TRBV12-3 or TRBV12-4 to TRBJ2-3, with D maybe TRBD2 (5 bases). The CDR3 spans 14 residues. V shed 5 bases and J shed 1 base, with 10 bases lying between them. The CDR3 is CASSPTRRTDTQYF. The CDR3 DNA sequence: TGTGCCAGCAGTCCCACTAGACGCACAGATACGCAGTATTTT.

This chain links TRBV20-1 with TRBJ2-5, with 14 nucleotides matching TRBD2. Germline trimming cut 7 bases from V and 1 base from J; bases unmatched to any gene: 8. The CDR3 contains 16 residues. CDR1 DFQATT and CDR2 SNEGSKA come from the germline V gene (reference sequence). As DNA, the CDR3 is TGCAGTGTCCCGAGACTAGCGGGAGGGTTCCAAGAGACCCAGTACTTC. Residues: CSVPRLAGGFQETQYF.

A few counts support this clonotype. The chain recombines TRBV11-2 with TRBJ2-5; no firm D call. This CDR3 has 13 residues. Trimming removed 1 base from V and 5 bases from J, with 8 bases in between. From germline, CDR1 is SGHAT and CDR2 FQNNGV. Here the CDR3 DNA reads TGTGCCAGCAGCTTAGGTATCGCCGAGACCCAGTACTTC. The encoded protein is CASSLGIAETQYF.

The chain uses TRBV7-2 and TRBJ2-3; 8 nucleotides align to TRBD2. This CDR3 contains 15 residues. Germline V gives CDR1 SGHTA, CDR2 FQGNSA. J gave up 6 bases and V 8 bases, and 13 bases lay outside the gene matches. In nucleotides, the CDR3 is TGTGCCAGCGCCAGGGCTAGCGGGCCCCGGGATACGCAGTATTTT. Its protein is CASARASGPRDTQYF. The entire variable domain, with the rest obtained from reference TRBV7-2 and TRBJ2-3, is as follows: GAGVSQSPSNKVTEKGKDVELRCDPISGHTALYWYRQSLGQGLEFLIYFQGNSAPDKSGLPSDRFSAERTGGSVSTLTIQRTQQEDSAVYLCASARASGPRDTQYFGPGTRLTVL.

The CDR3 DNA follows: TGTGCCAGCAGTTACTCGTTCAGGGGAAGCTCCTATAATTCACCCCTCCACTTT. Translating gives CASSYSFRGSSYNSPLHF. The chain combines TRBV6-5 with TRBJ1-6; D is possibly TRBD1 (6 bases). The CDR3 spans 18 residues. Germline CDR1 reads MNHEY; CDR2 reads SVGAGI. Between the trimmed V and J ends, which lost 0 bases and 0 bases, there was a span of 12 bases.

The chain combines TRBV12-3 or TRBV12-4 with TRBJ2-1; D could derive from TRBD1 or TRBD2 (5 bases each). This CDR3 spans 11 amino acids. V gave up 7 bases and J gave up 10 bases, with 11 bases separating them. CDR3 DNA: TGTGCCAGCACCCCATGGGGGGAGCAGTTCTTC. It encodes CASTPWGEQFF.

The chain carries TRBV29-1 and TRBJ2-3; no clear D. Germline CDR1 SQVTM, CDR2 ANQGSEA. V was clipped by 8 bases and J by 2 bases, with 20 bases between them. The CDR3 is made up of 15 amino acids. CDR3 amino acids: CSSREPRTLTDTQYF. The CDR3 DNA reads as TGCAGCTCAAGGGAACCCCGCACACTCACAGATACGCAGTATTTT.

The chain employs TRBV12-3 or TRBV12-4 and TRBJ2-3; D may be TRBD2 (6 bases). This CDR3 has 14 residues. V shed 6 bases and J shed 6 bases, with 16 bases lying between them. The chain's CDR3 is CASSSTSRGDTQYF. As DNA, the CDR3 is TGTGCCAGCAGCTCAACTAGCCGGGGGGATACGCAGTATTTT.

The V and J genes are TRBV7-9 and TRBJ2-7, with D possibly being TRBD2 (5 bases). This CDR3 has 17 residues. The V end was cut by 1 base, the J end by 6 bases, with 22 bases between. Germline V gene data show CDR1 as SEHNR and CDR2 as FQNEAQ (reference sequence). CDR3 nucleotides: TGTGCCAGCAGCTTAGGGACCTCATACCCTAGCACGGGCGAGCAGTACTTC. Its protein is CASSLGTSYPSTGEQYF.

The sample holds a few counts of this clonotype. The rearrangement joins TRBV4-1 to TRBJ1-2; 9 bases map to TRBD1. Looked up from germline, CDR1 is MGHRA and CDR2 is YSYEKL. The V and J ends lost 3 bases and 13 bases, in that order; junction bases with no gene match: 3. The CDR3 has 11 amino acids. This CDR3 reads CASSHGQGFTF. The CDR3 nucleotides are TGCGCCAGCAGCCACGGACAGGGGTTCACCTTC.

The CDR3 reads CASSSPPRVRINSGNTIYF. CDR3 in DNA: TGTGCCAGCAGCTCACCGCCCAGGGTTCGCATCAACTCTGGAAACACCATATATTTT. The genes are TRBV13 and TRBJ1-3, with D possibly being TRBD1 (5 bases). The germline CDR1 and CDR2 sequences are PRHDT and FYEKMQ (reference sequence). The CDR3 sequence is 19 residues long. Deletions cut 4 bases from V and 0 bases from J, with 22 bases between.

CDR3 in amino acids: CASSLLDRVLFF. CDR3 bases: TGCGCCAGCAGCTTATTGGACAGGGTTCTGTTCTTC. The chain recombines TRBV5-1 with TRBJ2-1, with 8 bases aligning to TRBD1. The germline CDR1 and CDR2 sequences are SGHRS and YFSETQ. The CDR3 contains 12 residues. Losses at the gene ends were 2 bases for V and 15 bases for J; bases not matched to a gene: 7.

This clonotype was observed a handful of times. The chain recombines TRBV2 with TRBJ2-7; 8 nucleotides match TRBD2. Trimming took 5 bases from V and 0 from J; bases not matched to a gene: 15. The V gene's germline CDR1 is SNHLY and CDR2 FYNNEI. The CDR3 length is 18 residues. CDR3 DNA: TGTGCCAGCAGTTCCTCCGGCAGCGGGGGCCCGATCTCCTACGAGCAGTACTTC. Translated: CASSSSGSGGPISYEQYF.

The chain uses TRBV6-5 and TRBJ2-6; D is uncertain. Germline CDR1 and CDR2: MNHEY and SVGAGI. With 0 bases removed from V and 0 bases from J, the gap between germline ends came to 18 bases. The CDR3 covers 20 residues. Written as DNA, the CDR3 is TGTGCCAGCAGTTACTCGAGAGAGAACCGACTGGACTCTGGGGCCAACGTCCTGACTTTC. Its protein is CASSYSRENRLDSGANVLTF.

The gene calls are TRBV4-1 and TRBJ1-4, with 7 positions matching TRBD1. Trimming removed 3 bases from V and 5 bases from J; junction bases left unmatched: 12. CDR3 size: 17 residues. Germline V gene data show CDR1 as MGHRA and CDR2 as YSYEKL. CDR3 in amino acids: CASSQAQTGDLNEKLFF. CDR3 nucleotides: TGCGCCAGCAGCCAGGCTCAAACAGGGGACCTCAATGAAAAACTGTTTTTT.

The chain is built from TRBV28 and TRBJ2-1, with 8 bases matching TRBD2. The CDR3 totals 17 residues. V trimming: 3 bases; J trimming: 7 bases; junction bases outside the gene matches: 14. CDR1 and CDR2 (germline): MDHEN, SYDVKM. This chain's CDR3 is CASSFELAGERSNEQFF. CDR3 bases: TGTGCCAGCAGTTTTGAGCTAGCGGGTGAGAGGAGTAATGAGCAGTTCTTC.